Presented here are 4 T cell receptor beta chains from one specimen sequenced in a study of shared clonotypes between healthy human individuals. Profiled with immunoSEQ multiplex PCR; TCRdb holds only in-frame clones, not every one. The sample has roughly 2.4 million clones; 90% to 97% are singletons. The specimen was naive CD4+ T cells sorted from blood. Subset denoted: CD45RA+ positively selected. These receptors originate from a man between 18 and 29 years old in good health.

The chain uses TRBV5-4 and TRBJ1-1, with 7 nucleotides matching TRBD1. Germline lookup yields CDR1 SGHNT and CDR2 YYREEE (reference sequence). J was trimmed by 6 bases and V by 0 bases; bases with no gene match: 8. The CDR3 has 15 residues. The CDR3 region has the DNA TGTGCCAGCAGCTTGGACGACAGGGTAGTCTCTGAAGCTTTCTTT. Residues: CASSLDDRVVSEAFF. The complete variable domain, with remaining parts taken from reference TRBV5-4 and TRBJ1-1, reads ETGVTQSPTHLIKTRGQQVTLRCSSQSGHNTVSWYQQALGQGPQFIFQYYREEENGRGNFPPRFSGLQFPNYSSELNVNALELDDSALYLCASSLDDRVVSEAFFGQGTRLTVV.

The chain has TRBV5-1 and TRBJ2-3; 9 bases map to TRBD1. Germline V gene data show CDR1 as SGHRS and CDR2 as YFSETQ. The junction had 12 bases not matched to a gene; V was cut back by 5 bases and J by 5 bases. CDR3 length: 16 residues. The CDR3 is CASRQITGGAIDTQYF. For the CDR3, the DNA is TGCGCCAGCAGGCAAATTACAGGGGGCGCTATAGATACGCAGTATTTT.

The chain is built from TRBV7-6 and TRBJ2-5; D call uncertain. V was trimmed by 4 bases and J by 4 bases, leaving 16 bases between them. Per germline, CDR1 SGHVS and CDR2 FNYEAQ. CDR3 size: 15 residues. This chain's CDR3 is CASSYHLKATETQYF. The CDR3 DNA reads as TGTGCCAGCAGCTACCACCTCAAGGCCACAGAGACCCAGTACTTC. Full variable domain (missing parts from reference TRBV7-6 and TRBJ2-5): GAGVSQSPRYKVTKRGQDVALRCDPISGHVSLYWYRQALGQGPEFLTYFNYEAQQDKSGLPNDRFSAERPEGSISTLTIQRTEQRDSAMYRCASSYHLKATETQYFGPGTRLLVL.

The rearrangement uses TRBV10-3 and TRBJ1-2; D is ambiguous. The length of the CDR3 is 14 residues. Germline loops: CDR1 ENHRY, CDR2 SYGVKD. Trimming removed 3 bases at V and 2 bases at J, with 10 bases between. CDR3 region: CAISDSGRNYGYTF. The CDR3 coding sequence is TGTGCCATCAGTGACTCCGGACGGAACTATGGCTACACCTTC.